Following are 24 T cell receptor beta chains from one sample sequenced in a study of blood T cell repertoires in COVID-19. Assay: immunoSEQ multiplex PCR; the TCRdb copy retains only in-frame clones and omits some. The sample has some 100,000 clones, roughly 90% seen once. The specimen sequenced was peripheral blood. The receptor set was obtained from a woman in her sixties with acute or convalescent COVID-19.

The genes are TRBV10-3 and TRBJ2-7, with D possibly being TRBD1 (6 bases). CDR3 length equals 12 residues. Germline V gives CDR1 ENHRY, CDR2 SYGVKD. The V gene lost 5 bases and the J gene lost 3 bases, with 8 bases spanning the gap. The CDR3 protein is CAISPQGYEQYF. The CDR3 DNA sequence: TGTGCCATCAGTCCACAGGGCTACGAGCAGTACTTC.

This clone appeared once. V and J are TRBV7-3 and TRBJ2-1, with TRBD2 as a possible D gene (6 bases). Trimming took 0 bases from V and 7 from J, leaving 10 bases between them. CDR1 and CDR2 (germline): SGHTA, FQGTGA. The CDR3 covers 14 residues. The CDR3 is CASSLTGGGNEQFF. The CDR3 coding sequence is TGTGCCAGCAGCTTAACGGGGGGAGGTAATGAGCAGTTCTTC.

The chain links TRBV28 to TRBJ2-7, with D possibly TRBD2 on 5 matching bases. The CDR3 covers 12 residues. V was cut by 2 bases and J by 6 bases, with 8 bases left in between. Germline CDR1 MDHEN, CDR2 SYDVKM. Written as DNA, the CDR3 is TGTGCCAGCAGTTTAATCCGGGGCGAGCAGTACTTC. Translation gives CASSLIRGEQYF.

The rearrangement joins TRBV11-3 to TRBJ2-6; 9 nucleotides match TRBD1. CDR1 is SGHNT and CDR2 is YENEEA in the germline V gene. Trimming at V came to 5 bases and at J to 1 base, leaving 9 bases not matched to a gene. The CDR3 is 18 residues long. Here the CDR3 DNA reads TGTGCCAGCAGCATCACCGGGACAGGGTATTCTGGGGCCAACGTCCTGACTTTC. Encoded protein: CASSITGTGYSGANVLTF. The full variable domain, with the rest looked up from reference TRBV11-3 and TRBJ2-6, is EAGVVQSPRYKIIEKKQPVAFWCNPISGHNTLYWYLQNLGQGPELLIRYENEEAVDDSQLPKDRFSAERLKGVDSTLKIQPAELGDSAVYLCASSITGTGYSGANVLTFGAGSRLTVL.

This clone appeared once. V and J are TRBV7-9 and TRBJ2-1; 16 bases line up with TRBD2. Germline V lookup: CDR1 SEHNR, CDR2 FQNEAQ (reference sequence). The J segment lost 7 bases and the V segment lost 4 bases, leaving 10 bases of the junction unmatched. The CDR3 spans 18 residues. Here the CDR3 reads CASSSFPGLAGGSNEQFF. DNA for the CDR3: TGTGCCAGCAGCTCTTTTCCGGGACTAGCGGGAGGGTCGAATGAGCAGTTCTTC.

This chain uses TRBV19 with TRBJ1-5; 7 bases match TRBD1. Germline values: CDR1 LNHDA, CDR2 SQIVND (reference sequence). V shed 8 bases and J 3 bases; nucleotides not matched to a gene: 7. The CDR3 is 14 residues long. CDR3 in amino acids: CASVKGGPNQPQHF. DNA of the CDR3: TGTGCCAGTGTTAAAGGGGGCCCCAATCAGCCCCAGCATTTT.

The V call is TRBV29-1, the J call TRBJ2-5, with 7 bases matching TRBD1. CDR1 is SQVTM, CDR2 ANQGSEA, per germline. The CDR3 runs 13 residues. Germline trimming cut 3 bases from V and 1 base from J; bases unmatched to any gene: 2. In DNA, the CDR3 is TGCAGCGTTGAGAGGGGGCCCCAAGAGACCCAGTACTTC. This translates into CSVERGPQETQYF.

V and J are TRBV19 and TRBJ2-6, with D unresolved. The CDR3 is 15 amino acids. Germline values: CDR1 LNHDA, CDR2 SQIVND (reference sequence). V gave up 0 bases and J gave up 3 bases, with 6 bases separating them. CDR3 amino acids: CASSIENSGANVLTF. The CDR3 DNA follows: TGTGCCAGTAGTATAGAAAATAGTGGGGCCAACGTCCTGACTTTC.

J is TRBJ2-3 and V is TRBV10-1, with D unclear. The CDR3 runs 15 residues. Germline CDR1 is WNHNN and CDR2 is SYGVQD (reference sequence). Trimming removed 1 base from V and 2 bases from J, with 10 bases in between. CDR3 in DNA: TGCGCCAGCAGTGAGTTCGGGTCTACCACAGATACGCAGTATTTT. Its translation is CASSEFGSTTDTQYF.

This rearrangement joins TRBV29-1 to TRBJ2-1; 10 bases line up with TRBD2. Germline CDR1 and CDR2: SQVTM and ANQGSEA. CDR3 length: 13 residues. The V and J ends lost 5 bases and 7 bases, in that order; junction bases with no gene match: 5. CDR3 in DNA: TGCAGCGTTCTTTTACTAGCGGGGAATGAGCAGTTCTTC. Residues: CSVLLLAGNEQFF.

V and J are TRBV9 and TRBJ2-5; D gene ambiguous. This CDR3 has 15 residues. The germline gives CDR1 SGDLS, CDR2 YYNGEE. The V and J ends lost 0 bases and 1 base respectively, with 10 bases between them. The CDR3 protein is CASSVGATAQETQYF. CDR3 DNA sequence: TGTGCCAGCAGCGTAGGAGCAACTGCCCAAGAGACCCAGTACTTC.

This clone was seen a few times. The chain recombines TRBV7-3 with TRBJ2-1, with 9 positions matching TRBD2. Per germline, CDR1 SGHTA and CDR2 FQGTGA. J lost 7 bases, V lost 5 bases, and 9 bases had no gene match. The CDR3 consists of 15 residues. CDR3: CASSPGTSSWNEQFF. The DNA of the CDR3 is TGTGCCAGCAGCCCCGGGACTAGCAGCTGGAATGAGCAGTTCTTC.

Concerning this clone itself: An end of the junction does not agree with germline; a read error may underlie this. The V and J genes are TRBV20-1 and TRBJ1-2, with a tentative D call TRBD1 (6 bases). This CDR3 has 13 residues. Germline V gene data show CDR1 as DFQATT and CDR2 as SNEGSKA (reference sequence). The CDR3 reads CSASKGDTTHPVF. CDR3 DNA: TGCAGTGCTAGTAAGGGGGACACTACCCATCCGGTCTTC.

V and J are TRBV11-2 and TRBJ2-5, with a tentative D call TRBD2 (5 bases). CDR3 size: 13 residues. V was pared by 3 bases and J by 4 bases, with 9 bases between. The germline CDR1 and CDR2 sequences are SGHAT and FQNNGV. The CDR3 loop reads CASSLSGGETQYF. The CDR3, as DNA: TGTGCCAGCAGCTTGTCCGGAGGAGAGACCCAGTACTTC.

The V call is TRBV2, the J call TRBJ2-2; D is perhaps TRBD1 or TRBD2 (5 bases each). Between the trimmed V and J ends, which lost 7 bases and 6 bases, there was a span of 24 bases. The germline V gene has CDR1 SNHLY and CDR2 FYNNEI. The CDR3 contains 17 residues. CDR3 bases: TGTGCCAGCATTGAGGGGTTAGCAGGGTTGGCGGCCGGGGAGCTGTTTTTT. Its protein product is CASIEGLAGLAAGELFF.

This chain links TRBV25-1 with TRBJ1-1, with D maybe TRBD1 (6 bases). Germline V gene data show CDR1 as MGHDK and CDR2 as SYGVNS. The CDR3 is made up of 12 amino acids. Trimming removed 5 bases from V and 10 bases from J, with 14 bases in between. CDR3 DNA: TGTGCCAGCAGTAGGACAGCCGGACTAGCTTTCTTT. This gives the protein CASSRTAGLAFF.

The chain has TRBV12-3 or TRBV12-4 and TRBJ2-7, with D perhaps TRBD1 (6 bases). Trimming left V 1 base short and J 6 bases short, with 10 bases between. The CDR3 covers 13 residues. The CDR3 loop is CASSLDRAGEQYF. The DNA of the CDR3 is TGTGCCAGCAGTTTAGACAGGGCAGGCGAGCAGTACTTC.

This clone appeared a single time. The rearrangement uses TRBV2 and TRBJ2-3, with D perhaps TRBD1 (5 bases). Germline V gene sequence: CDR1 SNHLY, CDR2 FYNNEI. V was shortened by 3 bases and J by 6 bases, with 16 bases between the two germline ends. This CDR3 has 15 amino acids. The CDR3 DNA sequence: TGTGCCAGCAGTGAGCCCCAGGGTTCTTACGATACGCAGTATTTT. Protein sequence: CASSEPQGSYDTQYF.

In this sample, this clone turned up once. This CDR3 is CASRTGLTFF. CDR3 DNA: TGTGCCAGCAGGACAGGTCTTACGTTCTTC. V usage is TRBV2 and J usage is TRBJ2-1; weak D call: TRBD1 (6 bases). Between the trimmed V and J ends, which lost 6 bases and 15 bases, there was a span of 12 bases. There are 10 residues in the CDR3. Per the germline V gene, CDR1 is SNHLY and CDR2 is FYNNEI. The full variable domain, with the rest looked up from reference TRBV2 and TRBJ2-1, is EPEVTQTPSHQVTQMGQEVILRCVPISNHLYFYWYRQILGQKVEFLVSFYNNEISEKSEIFDDQFSVERPDGSNFTLKIRSTKLEDSAMYFCASRTGLTFFGPGTRLTVL.

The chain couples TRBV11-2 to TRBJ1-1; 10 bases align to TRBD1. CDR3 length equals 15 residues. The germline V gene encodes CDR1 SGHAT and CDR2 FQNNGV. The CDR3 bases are TGTGTGTGGGGACAGGGGCCCATTTTGAACACTGAAGCTTTCTTT. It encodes CVWGQGPILNTEAFF.

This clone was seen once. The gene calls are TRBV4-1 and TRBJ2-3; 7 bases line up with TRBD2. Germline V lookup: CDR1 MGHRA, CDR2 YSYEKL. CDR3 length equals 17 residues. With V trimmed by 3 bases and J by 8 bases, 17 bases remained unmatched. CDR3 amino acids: CASSQEAATSSTRTQYF. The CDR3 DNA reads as TGCGCCAGCAGCCAGGAAGCCGCGACTAGCTCGACTCGTACGCAGTATTTT.

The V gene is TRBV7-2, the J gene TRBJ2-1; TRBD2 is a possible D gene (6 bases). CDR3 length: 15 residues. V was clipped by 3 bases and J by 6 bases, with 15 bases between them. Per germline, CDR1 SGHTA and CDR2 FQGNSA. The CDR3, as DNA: TGTGCCAGCAGCTTGGAGGGGACGCTACTCAATGAGCAGTTCTTC. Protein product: CASSLEGTLLNEQFF.

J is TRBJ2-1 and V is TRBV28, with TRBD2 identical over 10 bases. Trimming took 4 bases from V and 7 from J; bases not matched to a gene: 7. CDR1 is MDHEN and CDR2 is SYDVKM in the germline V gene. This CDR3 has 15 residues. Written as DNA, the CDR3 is TGTGCCAGCAGTTCCCCGGGACTAGCGTGGAATGAGCAGTTCTTC. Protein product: CASSSPGLAWNEQFF.

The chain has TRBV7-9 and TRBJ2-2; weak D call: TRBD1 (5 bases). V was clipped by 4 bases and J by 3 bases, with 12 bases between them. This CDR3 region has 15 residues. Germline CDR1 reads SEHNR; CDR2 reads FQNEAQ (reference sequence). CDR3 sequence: CASSSTTGYTGELFF. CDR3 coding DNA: TGTGCCAGCAGCTCTACAACAGGTTACACCGGGGAGCTGTTTTTT. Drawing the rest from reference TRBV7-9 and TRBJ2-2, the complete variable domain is DTGVSQNPRHKITKRGQNVTFRCDPISEHNRLYWYRQTLGQGPEFLTYFQNEAQLEKSRLLSDRFSAERPKGSFSTLEIQRTEQGDSAMYLCASSSTTGYTGELFFGEGSRLTVL.